The T cell receptor beta chain under discussion was sequenced for a study of metastatic and nonmetastatic thyroid tumors. The wider study: Samples came from malignant and benign thyroid patients, and repertoires were compared across blood and tumor or nodule tissue.

General study findings and limits: In blood and tumor, TCR beta diversity was reportedly significantly higher in malignant thyroid tumors than in benign nodules.

With MiXCR, TCRdb reprocessed the PCR reads. The data contain approximately 84,000 clones, 15% of them singletons. This clone was picked up a small number of times. Antigen unknown. The length of the CDR3 is 14 residues. The J segment lost 2 bases and the V segment lost 7 bases, leaving 7 bases of the junction unmatched. The germline V gene encodes CDR1 MNHNS and CDR2 SASEGT. All patients were untreated before thyroid surgery. The specimen sequenced was blood. V is TRBV6-1 and J is TRBJ2-7; 8 bases agree with TRBD1. The sequence was collected from a female donor with papillary thyroid cancer or a benign thyroid nodule (not recorded which). Some clones in this sample may be carry-over from other donors' samples. CDR3 DNA: TGTGCCAGCAATATTCAGGGGGCTCCCTACGAGCAGTACTTC. Residues: CASNIQGAPYEQYF.